Shown below are 17 T cell receptor beta chains from a single sample sequenced in a study of blood T cells in healthy people across ages. It was with a sample-barcoded 5' primer and a J-beta primer mix that a second PCR of roughly 7 to 11 cycles was run. TCRdb reprocessed the 5' RACE reads with MiXCR, giving one entry per CDR3 protein. The sample has under 1,000,000 distinct CDR3 sequences, 46% seen once. The sample consisted of blood. Receptors originate from an older man in good health.

In its sample, this clonotype was seen a few times. The J gene is TRBJ2-3, the V gene TRBV6-1; D gene uncertain. CDR1 is MNHNS, CDR2 SASEGT, per germline. The CDR3 is 13 residues long. The V end was cut by 1 base, the J end by 9 bases, with 11 bases between. Here the CDR3 reads CASSEVRAETQYF. In DNA, the CDR3 is TGTGCCAGCAGTGAAGTCCGGGCCGAAACGCAGTATTTT.

This clonotype was seen a few times. The chain is built from TRBV24-1 and TRBJ2-5; tentatively, D is TRBD1 or TRBD2 (5 bases each). This CDR3 region has 16 residues. V was trimmed by 3 bases and J by 6 bases, leaving 19 bases between them. Germline V gives CDR1 KGHDR, CDR2 SFDVKD. CDR3: CATSDTGTLDGKTQYF. CDR3 DNA sequence: TGTGCCACCAGTGATACCGGGACGCTGGACGGAAAGACCCAGTACTTC.

This clonotype was seen once. The chain combines TRBV3-1 with TRBJ2-1, with TRBD2 matching 11 bases. Germline values: CDR1 LGHDT, CDR2 YNNKEL (reference sequence). Trimming at V came to 4 bases and at J to 9 bases, leaving 2 bases not matched to a gene. The CDR3 is 13 residues long. The CDR3 DNA sequence: TGTGCCAGCAGCCGAGGGACTAGCGGTGAGCAGTTCTTC. Amino acids: CASSRGTSGEQFF.

This clonotype was found a few times. V and J are TRBV6-2 or TRBV6-3 and TRBJ2-7, with 9 bases identical to TRBD1. The CDR3 spans 14 residues. With V trimmed by 6 bases and J by 3 bases, 6 bases remained unmatched. CDR1 and CDR2 from the germline V gene are MNHEY and SVGEGT. The DNA for the CDR3 is TGTGCCAGCAGACCAACGGGACAGGGCTACGAGCAGTACTTC. Encoded protein: CASRPTGQGYEQYF.

The gene calls are TRBV6-5 and TRBJ2-3; D call uncertain. Germline V gives CDR1 MNHEY, CDR2 SVGAGI. The CDR3 loop spans 15 amino acids. Trimming stripped 2 bases from V and 0 bases from J, with 9 bases between. CDR3 in amino acids: CASSYGVTSTDTQYF. The CDR3 nucleotides read TGTGCCAGCAGTTACGGGGTGACTAGCACAGATACGCAGTATTTT.

Only a few counts were recorded for this clonotype. This chain uses TRBV2 with TRBJ2-1; D may match TRBD1 or TRBD2 (5 bases each). CDR3 length equals 14 residues. Germline V lookup: CDR1 SNHLY, CDR2 FYNNEI. Trimming left V 7 bases short and J 8 bases short, with 18 bases between. CDR3 residues: CASKGRGTLDEQFF. The CDR3 DNA sequence: TGTGCCAGCAAGGGACGAGGGACGTTAGATGAGCAGTTCTTC.

This clonotype was observed a few times. The genes are TRBV4-3 and TRBJ1-5; the match to TRBD1 covers 8 bases. Germline assignment: CDR1 LGHNA and CDR2 YSLEER. The CDR3 consists of 16 residues. V lost 2 bases and J lost 6; bases outside the gene matches: 9. As DNA, the CDR3 is TGCGCCAGCAGCCAAACCCGGACAGGGATCGGTCAGCCCCAGCATTTT. As protein: CASSQTRTGIGQPQHF.

This clonotype was found a few times. CDR3: CSVYSGLGGETQYF. The DNA for the CDR3 is TGCAGCGTTTATTCGGGCCTCGGCGGAGAGACCCAGTACTTC. The gene calls are TRBV29-1 and TRBJ2-4, with unresolved D. The end of the DNA fits TRBJ2-5 better, so the J call may be wrong. CDR1 and CDR2 (germline): SQVTM, ANQGSEA. The CDR3 totals 14 residues.

This chain uses TRBV3-1 with TRBJ2-4, with D possibly TRBD1 on 6 matching bases. Judging by the DNA end, TRBJ2-7 fits better; the J call may be wrong. The CDR3 runs 14 residues. Germline V lookup: CDR1 LGHDT, CDR2 YNNKEL (reference sequence). For the CDR3, the DNA is TGTGCCAGCAGCCCCATACGTACAGGGAACGAGCAGTACTTC. Translated, it gives CASSPIRTGNEQYF.

The chain combines TRBV6-5 with TRBJ2-3; a weak D match, TRBD1 (6 bases). Trimming stripped 6 bases from V and 0 bases from J, with 10 bases between. Germline CDR1 is MNHEY and CDR2 is SVGAGI. The CDR3 covers 14 residues. CDR3 residues: CASRFQGSTDTQYF. Here the CDR3 DNA reads TGTGCCAGCAGATTCCAGGGGAGCACAGATACGCAGTATTTT.

The V gene is TRBV4-1, the J gene TRBJ1-1; D possibly corresponds to TRBD1 (5 bases). Trimming stripped 1 base from V and 5 bases from J, with 14 bases between. Germline lookup yields CDR1 MGHRA and CDR2 YSYEKL. The CDR3 extends over 15 amino acids. The CDR3 region is CASSQVVFAGTEAFF. In DNA, the CDR3 is TGCGCCAGCAGCCAAGTTGTGTTCGCAGGGACTGAAGCTTTCTTT.

A few counts support this clonotype. Written as DNA, the CDR3 is TGTGCCAGCAGTGTTAGCGGTTCGGGCAATGAGCAGTTCTTC. Its translation is CASSVSGSGNEQFF. V gene TRBV2 combines with J gene TRBJ2-1, with D tentatively TRBD2 (6 bases). The CDR3 sequence is 14 residues long. Trimming took 4 bases from V and 6 from J, leaving 13 bases between them. Germline CDR1 reads SNHLY; CDR2 reads FYNNEI.

The sample holds a few counts of this clonotype. This rearrangement joins TRBV6-6 to TRBJ2-1; TRBD2 is a possible D gene (6 bases). The germline gives CDR1 MNHNY, CDR2 SVGAGI (reference sequence). V shed 0 bases and J shed 9 bases, with 12 bases lying between them. The CDR3 runs to 14 residues. CDR3 amino acids: CASSYSYRETEQFF. The DNA of the CDR3 is TGTGCCAGCAGTTACTCGTATCGGGAGACTGAGCAGTTCTTC.

The rearrangement joins TRBV12-3 or TRBV12-4 to TRBJ2-1; 7 positions match TRBD1. The J call may be mistaken, given a closer DNA end match to TRBJ2-7. CDR3 length: 14 amino acids. The CDR3 protein is CASSFGTAYNEQYF. For the CDR3, the DNA is TGTGCCAGCAGTTTTGGGACAGCCTACAATGAGCAGTACTTC.

This clonotype was counted between two and nine times. The V gene is TRBV7-2, the J gene TRBJ2-3, with TRBD2 matching 11 bases. Germline V lookup: CDR1 SGHTA, CDR2 FQGNSA. This CDR3 is 15 amino acids long. Germline trimming cut 5 bases from V and 5 bases from J; bases unmatched to any gene: 6. The CDR3 is CASSLSGRAGDTQYF. The CDR3 nucleotides are TGTGCCAGCAGCCTTAGCGGGAGGGCCGGAGATACGCAGTATTTT.

The V gene is TRBV12-3 or TRBV12-4, the J gene TRBJ2-7, with D perhaps matching TRBD1 or TRBD2 (5 bases each). The CDR3 covers 15 residues. The V end lost 1 base, the J end lost 3 bases, and 13 bases lay between the germline ends. The CDR3 region is CASSLGGPSFYEQYF. CDR3 sequence (DNA): TGTGCCAGCAGTTTAGGGGGACCTTCCTTCTACGAGCAGTACTTC.

This clonotype was counted many times. This sequence may be a read error, since a much larger clone differs from it by one base. The J gene is TRBJ2-5, the V gene TRBV7-2; possibly TRBD2 for D (5 bases). Germline CDR1 is SGHTA and CDR2 is FQGNSA. This CDR3 comprises 13 residues. Trimming stripped 5 bases from V and 5 bases from J, with 12 bases between. The CDR3 nucleotides read TGTGCCAGCAGCGTAGGAGGTCCGGAGACCCAGTACTTC. Amino acid sequence: CASSVGGPETQYF.